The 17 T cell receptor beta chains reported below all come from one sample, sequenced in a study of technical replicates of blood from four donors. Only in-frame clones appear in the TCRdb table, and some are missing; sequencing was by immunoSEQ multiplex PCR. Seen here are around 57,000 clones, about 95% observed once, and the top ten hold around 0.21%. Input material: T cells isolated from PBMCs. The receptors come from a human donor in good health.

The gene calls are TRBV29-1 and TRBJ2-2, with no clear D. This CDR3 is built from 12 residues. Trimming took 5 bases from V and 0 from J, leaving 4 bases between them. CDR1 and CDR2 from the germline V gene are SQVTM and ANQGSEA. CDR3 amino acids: CSVRANTGELFF. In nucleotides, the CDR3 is TGCAGCGTTCGGGCGAACACCGGGGAGCTGTTTTTT.

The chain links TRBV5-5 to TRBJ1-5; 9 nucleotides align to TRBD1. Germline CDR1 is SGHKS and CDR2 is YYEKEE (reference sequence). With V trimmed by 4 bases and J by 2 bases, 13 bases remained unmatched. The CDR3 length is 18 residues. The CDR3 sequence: CASSKKTGGPSGNQPQHF. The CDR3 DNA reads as TGTGCCAGCAGCAAAAAGACAGGGGGACCTTCGGGCAATCAGCCCCAGCATTTT.

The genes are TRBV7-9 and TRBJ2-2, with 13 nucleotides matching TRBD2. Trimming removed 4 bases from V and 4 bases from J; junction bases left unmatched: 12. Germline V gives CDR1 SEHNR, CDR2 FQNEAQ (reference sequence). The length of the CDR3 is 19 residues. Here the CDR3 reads CASSSPGLAGVRGTGELFF. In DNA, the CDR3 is TGTGCCAGCAGCTCCCCTGGACTAGCGGGAGTACGCGGCACCGGGGAGCTGTTTTTT.

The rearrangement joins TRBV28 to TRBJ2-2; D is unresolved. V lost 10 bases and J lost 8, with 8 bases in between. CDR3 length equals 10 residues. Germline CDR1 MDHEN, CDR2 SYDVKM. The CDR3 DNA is TGTGCCACTCCCCGTGGGGAGCTGTTTTTT. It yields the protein CATPRGELFF. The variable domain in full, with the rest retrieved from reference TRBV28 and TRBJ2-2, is DVKVTQSSRYLVKRTGEKVFLECVQDMDHENMFWYRQDPGLGLRLIYFSYDVKMKEKGDIPEGYSVSREKKERFSLILESASTNQTSMYLCATPRGELFFGEGSRLTVL.

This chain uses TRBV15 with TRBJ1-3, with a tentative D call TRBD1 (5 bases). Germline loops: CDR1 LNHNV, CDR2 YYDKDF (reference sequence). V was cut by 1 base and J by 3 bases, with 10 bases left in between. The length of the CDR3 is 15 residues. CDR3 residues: CATSRVGGDGNTIYF. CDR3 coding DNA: TGTGCCACCAGCAGAGTGGGAGGGGATGGAAACACCATATATTTT.

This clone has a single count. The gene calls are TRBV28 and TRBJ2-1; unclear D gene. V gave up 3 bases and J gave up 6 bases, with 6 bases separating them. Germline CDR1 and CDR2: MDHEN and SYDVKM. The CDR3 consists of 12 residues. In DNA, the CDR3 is TGTGCCAGCAGTTTGTTGGCCAATGAGCAGTTCTTC. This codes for CASSLLANEQFF. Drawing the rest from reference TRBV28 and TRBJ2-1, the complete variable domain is DVKVTQSSRYLVKRTGEKVFLECVQDMDHENMFWYRQDPGLGLRLIYFSYDVKMKEKGDIPEGYSVSREKKERFSLILESASTNQTSMYLCASSLLANEQFFGPGTRLTVL.

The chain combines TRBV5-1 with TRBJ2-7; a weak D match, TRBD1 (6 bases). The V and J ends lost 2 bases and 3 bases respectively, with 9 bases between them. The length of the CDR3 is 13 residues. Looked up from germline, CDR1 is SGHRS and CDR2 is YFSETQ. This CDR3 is CASSLGQNYEQYF. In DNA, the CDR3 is TGCGCCAGCAGCTTAGGACAGAACTACGAGCAGTACTTC.

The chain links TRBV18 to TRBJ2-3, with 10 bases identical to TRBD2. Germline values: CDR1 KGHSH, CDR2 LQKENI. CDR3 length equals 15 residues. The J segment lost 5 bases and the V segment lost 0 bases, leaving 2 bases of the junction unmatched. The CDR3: CASSPPLAGEDTQYF. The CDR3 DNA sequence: TGTGCCAGCTCACCACCTCTAGCGGGAGAAGATACGCAGTATTTT. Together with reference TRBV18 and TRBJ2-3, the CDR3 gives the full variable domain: NAGVMQNPRHLVRRRGQEARLRCSPMKGHSHVYWYRQLPEEGLKFMVYLQKENIIDESGMPKERFSAEFPKEGPSILRIQQVVRGDSAAYFCASSPPLAGEDTQYFGPGTRLTVL.

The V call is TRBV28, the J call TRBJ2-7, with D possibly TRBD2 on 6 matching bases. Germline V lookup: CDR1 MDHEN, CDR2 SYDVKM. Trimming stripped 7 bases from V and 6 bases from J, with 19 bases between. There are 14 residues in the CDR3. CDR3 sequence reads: CASTDGASVSEQYF. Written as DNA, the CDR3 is TGTGCCAGCACCGACGGGGCTAGCGTAAGCGAGCAGTACTTC.

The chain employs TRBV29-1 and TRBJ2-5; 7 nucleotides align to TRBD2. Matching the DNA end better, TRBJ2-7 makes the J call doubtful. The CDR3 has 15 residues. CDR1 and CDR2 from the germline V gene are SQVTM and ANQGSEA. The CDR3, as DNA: TGCAGCGTTGAAGGGGGAGGCGGGAGCTCCTACGAGCAGTACTTC. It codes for CSVEGGGGSSYEQYF.

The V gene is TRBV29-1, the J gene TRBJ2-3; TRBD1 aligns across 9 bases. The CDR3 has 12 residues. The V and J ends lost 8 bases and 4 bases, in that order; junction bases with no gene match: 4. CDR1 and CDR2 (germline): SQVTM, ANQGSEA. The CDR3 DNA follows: TGCAGCCTTACAGGGGGCCCAGATACGCAGTATTTT. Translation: CSLTGGPDTQYF.

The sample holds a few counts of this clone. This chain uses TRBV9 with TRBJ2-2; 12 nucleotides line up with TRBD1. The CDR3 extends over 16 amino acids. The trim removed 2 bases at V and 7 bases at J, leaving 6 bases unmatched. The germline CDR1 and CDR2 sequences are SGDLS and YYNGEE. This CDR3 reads CASSVGTGGLGGELFF. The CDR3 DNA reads TGTGCCAGCAGCGTCGGGACAGGGGGCTTAGGCGGGGAGCTGTTTTTT.

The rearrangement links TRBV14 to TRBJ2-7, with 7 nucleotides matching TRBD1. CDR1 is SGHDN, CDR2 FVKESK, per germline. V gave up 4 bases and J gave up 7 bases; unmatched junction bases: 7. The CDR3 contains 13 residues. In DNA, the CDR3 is TGTGCCAGCAGCCCTAACAGGGGCGTGGAGCAGTACTTC. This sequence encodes CASSPNRGVEQYF.

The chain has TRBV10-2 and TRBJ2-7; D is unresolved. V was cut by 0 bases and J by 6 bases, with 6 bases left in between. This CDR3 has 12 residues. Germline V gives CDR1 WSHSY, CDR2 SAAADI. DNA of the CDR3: TGCGCCAGCAGTGAGTCGTCGGGCGAGCAGTACTTC. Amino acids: CASSESSGEQYF.

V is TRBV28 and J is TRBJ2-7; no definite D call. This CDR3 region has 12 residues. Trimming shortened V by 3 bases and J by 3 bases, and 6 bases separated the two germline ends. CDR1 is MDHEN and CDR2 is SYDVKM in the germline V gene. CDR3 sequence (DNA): TGTGCCAGCAGTTTCTTTAACTACGAGCAGTACTTC. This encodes CASSFFNYEQYF. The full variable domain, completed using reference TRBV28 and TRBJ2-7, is DVKVTQSSRYLVKRTGEKVFLECVQDMDHENMFWYRQDPGLGLRLIYFSYDVKMKEKGDIPEGYSVSREKKERFSLILESASTNQTSMYLCASSFFNYEQYFGPGTRLTVT.

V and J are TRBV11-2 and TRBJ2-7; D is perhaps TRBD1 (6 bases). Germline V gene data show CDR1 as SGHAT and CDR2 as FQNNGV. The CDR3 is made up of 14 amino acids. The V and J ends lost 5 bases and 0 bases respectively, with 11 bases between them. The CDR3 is CASSTPTGSYEQYF. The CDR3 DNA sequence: TGTGCCAGCAGCACGCCGACAGGCTCCTACGAGCAGTACTTC.

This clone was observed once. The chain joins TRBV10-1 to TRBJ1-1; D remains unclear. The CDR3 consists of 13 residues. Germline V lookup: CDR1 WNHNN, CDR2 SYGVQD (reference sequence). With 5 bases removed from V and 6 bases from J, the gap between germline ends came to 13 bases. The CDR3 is CASSPGPYSEAFF. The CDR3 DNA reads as TGCGCCAGCAGTCCTGGGCCTTACTCTGAAGCTTTCTTT.